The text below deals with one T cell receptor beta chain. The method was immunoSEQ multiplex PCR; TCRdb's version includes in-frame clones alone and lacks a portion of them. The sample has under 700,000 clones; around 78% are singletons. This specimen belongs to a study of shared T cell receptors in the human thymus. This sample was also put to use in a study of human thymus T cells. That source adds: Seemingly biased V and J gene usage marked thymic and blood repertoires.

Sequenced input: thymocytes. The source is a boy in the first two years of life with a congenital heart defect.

CDR3 protein: CASSFRPSYGYTF. Written as DNA, the CDR3 is TGTGCCAGCAGTTTCCGTCCTTCCTATGGCTACACCTTC. This sequence joins TRBV28 and TRBJ1-2; no clear D gene. V was cut by 3 bases and J by 4 bases, with 9 bases left in between. This CDR3 has 13 residues. Germline-derived CDR1 and CDR2 are MDHEN and SYDVKM.